A selection of T cell receptor beta chains follows, all from one sample in a study of PD-1 blockade in classical Hodgkin lymphoma. The assay was immunoSEQ multiplex PCR, and TCRdb's table has in-frame clones only and misses some. Of about 27,000 clones listed, about two thirds were seen once; the top ten hold approximately 3.5%. Sequencing was performed on peripheral blood mononuclear cells (PBMCs), taken before the fourth cycle of nivolumab. The receptors shown here come from a human donor with classical Hodgkin lymphoma. CDR3s include the opening cysteine and the closing phenylalanine or tryptophan. A D gene is named only where the DNA matches it firmly. For some rows the clone size is stated as once, few or many, or as a class when expanded; others skip it.

V: TRBV5-6; D: .; size: .; J: TRBJ2-6; CDR3: CASSLSPGDGSGANVLTF; DNA: TGTGCCAGCAGCTTGTCCCCCGGGGACGGCTCTGGGGCCAACGTCCTGACTTTC
V: TRBV4-3; D: .; size: .; J: TRBJ2-2; CDR3: CASSPGGTGELFF; DNA: TGCGCCAGCAGCCCTGGGGGAACCGGGGAGCTGTTTTTT
V: TRBV27; D: TRBD1; size: .; J: TRBJ1-3; CDR3: CASSLTRDREDGNTIYF; DNA: TGTGCCAGCAGTCTTACGAGGGACAGGGAGGATGGAAACACCATATATTTT
V: TRBV21-1; D: .; size: .; J: TRBJ1-4; CDR3: CASSKLSTNEKLFF; DNA: TGTGCCAGCAGCAAGCTATCAACTAATGAAAAACTGTTTTTT
V: TRBV27; D: TRBD2; size: .; J: TRBJ2-2; CDR3: CASSLQGPGLAGSGELFF; DNA: TGTGCCAGCAGTTTACAGGGACCCGGACTAGCGGGATCCGGGGAGCTGTTTTTT
V: TRBV6-6; D: TRBD1; size: .; J: TRBJ1-4; CDR3: CASSLDRAYNEKLFF; DNA: TGTGCCAGCAGTTTGGACAGGGCCTATAATGAAAAACTGTTTTTT
V: TRBV7-9; D: .; size: .; J: TRBJ1-4; CDR3: CASSSTSTGYNEKLFF; DNA: TGTGCCAGCAGCTCAACCTCGACAGGATATAATGAAAAACTGTTTTTT
V: TRBV5-6; D: .; size: .; J: TRBJ2-7; CDR3: CASSLGEEGTYEQYF; DNA: TGTGCCAGCAGCTTGGGAGAGGAGGGAACTTACGAGCAGTACTTC
V: TRBV29-1; D: .; size: .; J: TRBJ2-1; CDR3: CSVGRQNNEQFF; DNA: TGCAGCGTTGGTCGTCAAAACAATGAGCAGTTCTTC
V: TRBV18; D: .; size: once; J: TRBJ2-1; CDR3: CASSRPSTGGGYNEQFF; DNA: TGTGCCAGCTCACGACCCTCGACAGGAGGAGGGTACAATGAGCAGTTCTTC
V: TRBV9; D: .; size: .; J: TRBJ1-2; CDR3: CASSVARLTHYGYTF; DNA: TGTGCCAGCAGCGTAGCCCGTCTAACTCACTATGGCTACACCTTC
V: TRBV5-5; D: .; size: .; J: TRBJ2-5; CDR3: CASSFGTLETQYF; DNA: TGTGCCAGCAGCTTTGGCACTCTGGAGACCCAGTACTTC
V: TRBV28; D: .; size: .; J: TRBJ2-7; CDR3: CASSPWGGHHEQYF; DNA: TGTGCCAGCAGTCCTTGGGGGGGGCATCACGAGCAGTACTTC